A selection of T cell receptor beta chains follows, all from one sample in a study of control samples from healthy donors and cancer patients. The data were produced by immunoSEQ multiplex PCR, yet TCRdb's version contains in-frame clones alone and is incomplete. The sample comprises under 450,000 clones, 90% of which are singletons, and around 6.8% rests with the top ten. The source material was PBMCs. The receptors were gathered from a man in his forties or fifties with head and neck cancer. The CDR3 runs from the conserved cysteine through the conserved F or W. A D gene is named only where the DNA matches it firmly. Not all rows give a size; the values are once, few, many and, for expanded clones, a class.

V: TRBV27; D: NA; size: NA; length: 15; J: TRBJ1-6; CDR3: CATRSGPAFNSPLHF; DNA: TGTGCCACCCGGTCGGGGCCAGCTTTTAATTCACCCCTCCACTTT
V: TRBV2; D: TRBD1; size: NA; length: 14; J: TRBJ1-4; CDR3: CASSVGTDNEKLFF; DNA: TGTGCCAGCAGTGTCGGGACAGATAATGAAAAACTGTTTTTT
V: TRBV27; D: TRBD2; size: NA; length: 14; J: TRBJ2-1; CDR3: CASREAGGPDEQFF; DNA: TGTGCCAGCAGAGAAGCGGGAGGGCCAGATGAGCAGTTCTTC
V: TRBV4-3; D: NA; size: NA; length: 14; J: TRBJ1-1; CDR3: CASSQGIGGAGAFF; DNA: TGCGCCAGCAGCCAAGGGATTGGGGGGGCAGGAGCTTTCTTT
V: TRBV28; D: TRBD1; size: once; length: 11; J: TRBJ1-1; CDR3: CASRKDREAFF; DNA: TGTGCCAGCAGGAAAGACAGGGAGGCTTTCTTT
V: TRBV24-1; D: NA; size: NA; length: 13; J: TRBJ2-3; CDR3: CATSGQGADTQYF; DNA: TGTGCCACCAGTGGGCAAGGCGCAGATACGCAGTATTTT
V: TRBV27; D: NA; size: NA; length: 16; J: TRBJ2-1; CDR3: CASSLVAGISYNEQFF; DNA: TGTGCCAGCAGTTTGGTCGCAGGAATCTCCTACAATGAGCAGTTCTTC
V: TRBV25-1; D: TRBD2; size: NA; length: 15; J: TRBJ2-1; CDR3: CASSSGGSSYNEQFF; DNA: TGTGCCAGCAGTAGCGGGGGGTCCTCCTACAATGAGCAGTTCTTC
V: TRBV13; D: NA; size: NA; length: 17; J: TRBJ2-6; CDR3: CASSRLRAYSGANVLTF; DNA: TGTGCCAGCAGTCGCCTGCGGGCTTACTCTGGGGCCAACGTCCTGACTTTC
V: TRBV5-6; D: NA; size: few; length: 13; J: TRBJ2-3; CDR3: CASRRTDKGTQYF; DNA: TGTGCCAGCAGGAGGACAGACAAGGGTACGCAGTATTTT
V: TRBV3-1/TRBV3-2; D: TRBD1; size: once; length: 16; J: TRBJ1-5; CDR3: CASSQVEQGKGQPQHF; DNA: TGTGCCAGCAGCCAAGTGGAACAGGGGAAAGGTCAGCCCCAGCATTTT
V: TRBV7-2; D: NA; size: NA; length: 14; J: TRBJ1-2; CDR3: CASSLSGVWNGYTF; DNA: TGTGCCAGCAGCTTATCGGGGGTTTGGAATGGCTACACCTTC
V: TRBV27; D: NA; size: once; length: 14; J: TRBJ2-2; CDR3: CASSSPGSSGELFF; DNA: TGTGCCAGCAGTTCCCCAGGGAGTAGCGGGGAGCTGTTTTTT
V: TRBV14; D: NA; size: NA; length: 15; J: TRBJ1-5; CDR3: CASNSLASFNQPQHF; DNA: TGTGCCAGCAACTCACTAGCCAGTTTCAATCAGCCCCAGCATTTT
V: TRBV5-1; D: NA; size: NA; length: 17; J: TRBJ2-2; CDR3: CASSFLGPGRNTGELFF; DNA: TGCGCCAGCAGCTTTCTGGGCCCGGGGCGGAACACCGGGGAGCTGTTTTTT
V: TRBV10-3; D: TRBD2; size: NA; length: 17; J: TRBJ2-3; CDR3: CAISGGLAGAETDTQYF; DNA: TGTGCCATCAGTGGGGGACTAGCGGGAGCGGAAACAGATACGCAGTATTTT
V: TRBV29-1; D: NA; size: NA; length: 15; J: TRBJ2-2; CDR3: CSLILVERGTGELFF; DNA: TGCAGCCTGATCTTAGTGGAGAGGGGCACCGGGGAGCTGTTTTTT
V: TRBV7-3; D: NA; size: NA; length: 15; J: TRBJ2-2; CDR3: CASSLGPRGAGELFF; DNA: TGTGCCAGCAGCCTCGGGCCTAGGGGGGCCGGGGAGCTGTTTTTT
V: TRBV3-1/TRBV3-2; D: TRBD2; size: NA; length: 16; J: TRBJ2-3; CDR3: CASSQDGAGGTDTQYF; DNA: TGTGCCAGCAGCCAAGATGGAGCCGGGGGGACAGATACGCAGTATTTT
V: TRBV29-1; D: TRBD1; size: NA; length: 12; J: TRBJ1-5; CDR3: CSATTGEQPQHF; DNA: TGCAGCGCCACCACAGGGGAGCAGCCCCAGCATTTT
V: TRBV6-5; D: TRBD1; size: NA; length: 14; J: TRBJ1-1; CDR3: CASSYPGGAAEAFF; DNA: TGTGCCAGCAGTTACCCAGGGGGCGCGGCTGAAGCTTTCTTT
V: TRBV7-9; D: TRBD1; size: NA; length: 12; J: TRBJ1-1; CDR3: CASSLEGAYAFF; DNA: TGTGCCAGCAGCTTAGAGGGGGCTTATGCTTTCTTT
V: TRBV28; D: TRBD1; size: NA; length: 13; J: TRBJ2-3; CDR3: CATTGGGRDTQYF; DNA: TGTGCCACTACAGGGGGCGGGCGCGATACGCAGTATTTT
V: TRBV6-2/TRBV6-3; D: TRBD1; size: NA; length: 15; J: TRBJ1-5; CDR3: CASSYSGTENQPQHF; DNA: TGTGCCAGCAGTTATTCTGGGACAGAGAATCAGCCCCAGCATTTT
V: TRBV2; D: NA; size: NA; length: 21; J: TRBJ1-1; CDR3: CASSETPGGSEVFISLSEAFF; DNA: TGTGCCAGCAGTGAAACTCCGGGGGGGTCGGAGGTTTTTATTAGTCTCAGTGAAGCTTTCTTT
V: TRBV27; D: NA; size: NA; length: 12; J: TRBJ2-7; CDR3: CASSSNYYEQYF; DNA: TGTGCCAGCAGTTCGAACTACTACGAGCAGTACTTC
V: TRBV7-8; D: TRBD2; size: few; length: 18; J: TRBJ2-7; CDR3: CASSLDSESGLAVYEQYF; DNA: TGTGCCAGCAGCCTCGACAGCGAATCGGGACTAGCTGTCTACGAGCAGTACTTC
V: TRBV19; D: TRBD1; size: NA; length: 15; J: TRBJ2-7; CDR3: CASSRLGQGANEQYF; DNA: TGTGCCAGTAGTCGTCTCGGACAGGGGGCAAACGAGCAGTACTTC
V: TRBV2; D: NA; size: NA; length: 12; J: TRBJ1-5; CDR3: CASRRQNQPQHF; DNA: TGTGCCAGCAGGAGGCAGAATCAGCCCCAGCATTTT
V: TRBV7-9; D: NA; size: NA; length: 17; J: TRBJ1-3; CDR3: CASSEGTTLFSGNTIYF; DNA: TGTGCCAGCAGCGAGGGGACAACTCTTTTCTCTGGAAACACCATATATTTT
V: TRBV21-1; D: NA; size: NA; length: 14; J: TRBJ1-5; CDR3: CASTLNGGRQPQHF; DNA: TGTGCCAGCACCCTAAATGGCGGGCGACAGCCCCAGCATTTT
V: TRBV4-3; D: NA; size: NA; length: 17; J: TRBJ2-7; CDR3: CASSQESGIRGGYEQYF; DNA: TGCGCCAGCAGCCAAGAGTCGGGTATCAGGGGAGGCTACGAGCAGTACTTC
V: TRBV10-2; D: TRBD1; size: NA; length: 15; J: TRBJ2-3; CDR3: CASRDRGRATDTQYF; DNA: TGCGCCAGCAGGGACAGGGGGCGGGCAACAGATACGCAGTATTTT
V: TRBV7-9; D: NA; size: NA; length: 14; J: TRBJ2-1; CDR3: CASSLMSLLGEQFF; DNA: TGTGCCAGCAGCCTCATGAGCCTGCTCGGTGAGCAGTTCTTC
V: TRBV15; D: NA; size: NA; length: 15; J: TRBJ1-4; CDR3: CATSRDYQGNEKLFF; DNA: TGTGCCACCAGCAGAGATTACCAGGGGAATGAAAAACTGTTTTTT
V: TRBV7-9; D: TRBD1; size: NA; length: 13; J: TRBJ1-2; CDR3: CASGGQGGYGYTF; DNA: TGTGCCAGCGGGGGACAGGGCGGGTATGGCTACACCTTC
V: TRBV7-8; D: TRBD1; size: NA; length: 15; J: TRBJ2-1; CDR3: CASSREGAPYNEQFF; DNA: TGTGCCAGCAGCCGAGAGGGGGCCCCCTACAATGAGCAGTTCTTC
V: TRBV5-6; D: TRBD2; size: NA; length: 15; J: TRBJ2-5; CDR3: CASSLVRGGGETQYF; DNA: TGTGCCAGCAGCTTGGTGCGGGGGGGCGGTGAGACCCAGTACTTC
V: TRBV28; D: NA; size: NA; length: 14; J: TRBJ2-7; CDR3: CASSLSGRVWEQYF; DNA: TGTGCCAGCAGTTTATCAGGGCGGGTCTGGGAGCAGTACTTC
V: TRBV27; D: NA; size: NA; length: 16; J: TRBJ2-5; CDR3: CASSLIWGDPQETQYF; DNA: TGTGCCAGCAGTTTGATCTGGGGGGACCCGCAAGAGACCCAGTACTTC
V: TRBV19; D: TRBD2; size: NA; length: 16; J: TRBJ2-1; CDR3: CASSSFRGRTYNEQFF; DNA: TGTGCCAGTAGTAGTTTCCGCGGGAGAACCTACAATGAGCAGTTCTTC
V: TRBV6-6; D: NA; size: NA; length: 15; J: TRBJ2-1; CDR3: CASTRARFSYNEQFF; DNA: TGTGCCAGTACTAGGGCCCGGTTCTCCTACAATGAGCAGTTCTTC
V: TRBV7-2; D: NA; size: NA; length: 15; J: TRBJ2-2; CDR3: CASSLLRQTTGELFF; DNA: TGTGCCAGCAGCTTATTGAGGCAGACCACCGGGGAGCTGTTTTTT
V: TRBV2; D: NA; size: NA; length: 14; J: TRBJ1-1; CDR3: CASSETRVNTEAFF; DNA: TGTGCCAGCAGTGAGACCCGGGTGAACACTGAAGCTTTCTTT
V: TRBV20-1; D: NA; size: once; length: 11; J: TRBJ1-1; CDR3: CSAVGEAEAFF; DNA: TGCAGTGCTGTGGGGGAGGCTGAAGCTTTCTTT
V: TRBV5-1; D: NA; size: NA; length: 15; J: TRBJ2-7; CDR3: CASSLGGGPAYEQYF; DNA: TGCGCCAGCAGCTTGGGCGGCGGGCCTGCCTACGAGCAGTACTTC